The T cell receptor beta chain described here comes from a study of cytomegalovirus exposure and HLA in healthy donors. In regard to this clone: Its antigen is not identified.

Amplification used 60 Vbeta primers and 13 Jbeta primers. Here immunoSEQ multiplex PCR was the method, and the copy in TCRdb shows in-frame clones only, minus some. The sample holds more than 40,000 clones. Per the germline V gene, CDR1 is LNHDA and CDR2 is SQIVND (reference sequence). This CDR3 comprises 15 residues. V was pared by 5 bases and J by 5 bases, with 8 bases of the junction left unmatched. Study-level points and caveats: In all likelihood, a cluster of highly shared sequence variants was a sequencing artifact. When the data were analyzed later, several of the most significant clusters appeared to be linked to common viral pathogens.

Each donor was healthy, and each was a bone marrow donor. The specimen was PBMCs. This chain links TRBV19 with TRBJ1-1; 10 nucleotides match TRBD1. The origin of this receptor is a female donor in good health and CMV-seronegative. DNA of the CDR3: TGTGCCAGTAGTGGACGGGACAGGGGACAAACTGAAGCTTTCTTT. This translates into CASSGRDRGQTEAFF.